This T cell receptor (beta chain) was recovered during a study of blood T cell repertoires in COVID-19. Per the study methods: Estimated nucleated cell counts came from reference gene primer amplification. TCRdb's copy holds only in-frame clones and misses some; the assay was immunoSEQ multiplex PCR. The V and J calls and clone size come from that table; D and trimming were worked out from the DNA. The sample records fewer than 80,000 clones, 92% being singletons. The germline V gene encodes CDR1 SNHLY and CDR2 FYNNEI. V lost 2 bases and J 2 bases, leaving 9 bases between the germline ends. CDR3 size: 14 residues.

The sequence came from a human donor in a cohort sampled during active COVID-19. The chain is built from TRBV2 and TRBJ2-5; TRBD2 might be the D (5 bases). The sequencing sample was made of peripheral blood. The CDR3 loop is CASSENGVQETQYF. The CDR3 DNA reads TGTGCCAGCAGTGAAAACGGGGTGCAAGAGACCCAGTACTTC.